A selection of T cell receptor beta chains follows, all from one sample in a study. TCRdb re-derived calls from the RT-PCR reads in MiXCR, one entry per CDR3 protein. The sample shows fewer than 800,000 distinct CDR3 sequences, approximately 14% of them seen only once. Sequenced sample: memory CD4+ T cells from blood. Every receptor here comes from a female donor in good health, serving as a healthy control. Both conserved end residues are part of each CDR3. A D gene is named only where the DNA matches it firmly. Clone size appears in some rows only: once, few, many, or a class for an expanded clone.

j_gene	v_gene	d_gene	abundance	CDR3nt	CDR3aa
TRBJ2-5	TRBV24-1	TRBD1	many	TGTGCCATCGAGACAGGGCCGGGAGAGACCCAGTACTTC	CAIETGPGETQYF
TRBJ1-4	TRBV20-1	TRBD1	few	TGCAGTGCTAGCCTACAGGGGGGCCGCGAAAAACTGTTTTTT	CSASLQGGREKLFF
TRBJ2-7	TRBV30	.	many	TGTGCCTGGAGTGTGCCGGGGTCGGGCGAGCAGTACTTC	CAWSVPGSGEQYF
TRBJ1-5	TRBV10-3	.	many	TGTGCCATCAGTGAGTCAGGAGGGGAGTGGGGTCAGCCCCAGCATTTT	CAISESGGEWGQPQHF
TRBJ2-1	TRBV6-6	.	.	TGTGCCAGCAGTTATAATGGCGGGTTGGGGGAGCAGTTCTTC	CASSYNGGLGEQFF
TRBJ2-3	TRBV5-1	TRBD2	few	TGCGCCGGAAAACGGACTAGCGGGAGCACAGATACGCAGTATTTT	CAGKRTSGSTDTQYF
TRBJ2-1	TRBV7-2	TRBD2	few	TGTGCCAGCAGCCCAACCAGCGGGGGGGGCATCGATGAGCAGTTCTTC	CASSPTSGGGIDEQFF
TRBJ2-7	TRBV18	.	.	TGTGCCAGCTCAGTAGACCTAGCCGGGCCTGGCGAGCAGTACTTC	CASSVDLAGPGEQYF
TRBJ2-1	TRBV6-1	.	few	TGTGCCAGCACCTTGACTAACTCCTACAATGAGCAGTTCTTC	CASTLTNSYNEQFF
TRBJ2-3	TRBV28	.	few	TGTGCCAGCAGTAAAAGGACACGAGTGATAACGCAGTATTTT	CASSKRTRVITQYF
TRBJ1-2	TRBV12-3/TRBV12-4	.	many	TGTGCCAGCAGTTTCACAACAGGGAACTATGGCTACACCTTC	CASSFTTGNYGYTF
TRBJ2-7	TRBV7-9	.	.	TGTGCCAGCAGCTCGTCCGGGCCAAACCCCGAGCAGTACTTC	CASSSSGPNPEQYF
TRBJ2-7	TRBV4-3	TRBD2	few	TGCGCCAGCAGCCAAGAATGGGGCGGGAGGGCGGCCTACGAGCAGTACTTC	CASSQEWGGRAAYEQYF
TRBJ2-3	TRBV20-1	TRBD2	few	TGCAGTGCTAGTGCGGGACTAGCGGGGGGCACAGATACGCAGTATTTT	CSASAGLAGGTDTQYF
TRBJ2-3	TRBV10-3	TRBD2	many	TGTGCCATCAGTGAGACTAGCGGGGCAGATACGCAGTATTTT	CAISETSGADTQYF
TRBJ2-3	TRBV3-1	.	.	TGTGCCAGCAGCCAATTTCCCCAAGATACGCAGTATTTT	CASSQFPQDTQYF
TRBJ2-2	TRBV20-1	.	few	TGCAGTGCCTCCAGTACCGAATTAAACACCGGGGAGCTGTTTTTT	CSASSTELNTGELFF
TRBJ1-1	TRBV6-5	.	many	TGTGCCAGCAGAAACAACGAGCGGAACACTGAAGCTTTCTTT	CASRNNERNTEAFF
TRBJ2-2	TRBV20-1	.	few	TGCAGCGCCGGACAGAACCCCACCGGGGAGCTGTTTTTT	CSAGQNPTGELFF
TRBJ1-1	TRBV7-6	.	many	TGTGCCAGCAGCTTAGCTGGACAGCTGAACACTGAAGCTTTCTTT	CASSLAGQLNTEAFF
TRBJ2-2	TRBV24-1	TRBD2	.	TGTGCCACCAGTGATCTAGCGGGAGGGATGGACACCGGGGAGCTGTTTTTT	CATSDLAGGMDTGELFF
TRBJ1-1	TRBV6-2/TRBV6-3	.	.	TGTGCCAGCCGGACGGGGGCTGGGGGCACTGAAGCTTTCTTT	CASRTGAGGTEAFF
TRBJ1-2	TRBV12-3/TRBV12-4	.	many	TGTGCCAGCAGTTTAACTATTGCCTGGCGGTGCACCTTC	CASSLTIAWRCTF
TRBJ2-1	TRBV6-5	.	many	TGTGCCAGCAGTACTACCACCCATGAGCAGTTCTTC	CASSTTTHEQFF
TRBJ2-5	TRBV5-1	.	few	TGCGCCAGCAGCTTGGGGCCCTCACAGGGTATGGAGACCCAGTACTTC	CASSLGPSQGMETQYF
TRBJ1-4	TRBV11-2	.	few	TGTGCCAGCAGCTTAGATGAGGGGAGGAGCAAACTGTTTTTT	CASSLDEGRSKLFF
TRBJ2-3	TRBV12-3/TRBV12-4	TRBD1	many	TGTGCCAGCAGGAAACAGGGGGCCGGCACAGATACGCAGTATTTT	CASRKQGAGTDTQYF
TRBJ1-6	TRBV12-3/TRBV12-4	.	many	TGTGCCAGCAGGAAGACGGACTATAATTCACCCCTCCACTTT	CASRKTDYNSPLHF
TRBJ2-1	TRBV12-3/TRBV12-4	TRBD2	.	TGTGCCAGCAGTTTACTAGCGGGGGTCGCCTACAATGAGCAGTTCTTC	CASSLLAGVAYNEQFF
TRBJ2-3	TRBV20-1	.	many	TGCAGTGCCCCAAAAACACACACAGATACGCAGTATTTT	CSAPKTHTDTQYF
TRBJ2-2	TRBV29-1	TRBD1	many	TGCAGCGCGGACAGGGGGCGGACCGGGGAGCTGTTTTTT	CSADRGRTGELFF
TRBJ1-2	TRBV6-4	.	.	TGTGCCAGCAGTGACTCCGGTTCGGTCTATGGCTACACCTTC	CASSDSGSVYGYTF
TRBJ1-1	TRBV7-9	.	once	TGTGCCAGCAGCTTGGGTGGAGGGGGGGTCACTGAAGCTTTCTTT	CASSLGGGGVTEAFF
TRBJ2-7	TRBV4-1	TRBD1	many	TGCGCCAGCGCGGACGGCCCCGGGACAGGATCCTACGAGCAGTACTTC	CASADGPGTGSYEQYF
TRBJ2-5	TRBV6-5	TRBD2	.	TGTGCCAGCAGTTCTAGCGGGATTGTAGAGACCCAGTACTTC	CASSSSGIVETQYF
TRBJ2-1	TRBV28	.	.	TGTGCCAGCAGGCAGTCGAACTCCTACAATGAGCAGTTCTTC	CASRQSNSYNEQFF
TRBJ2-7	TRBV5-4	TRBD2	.	TGTGCCAGCAGCACCAGCGGGGGGCGGGACGAGCAGTACTTC	CASSTSGGRDEQYF
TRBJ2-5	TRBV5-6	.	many	TGTGCCAGCAGCTTGGCCGGTCGGTTAGAGACCCAGTACTTC	CASSLAGRLETQYF
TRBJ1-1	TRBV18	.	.	TGTGCCAGCTCACCACCTGGGCAGCAGAACACCGGGGACACTGAAGCTTTCTTT	CASSPPGQQNTGDTEAFF
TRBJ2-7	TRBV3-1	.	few	TGTGCCAGCAGCCAAGAGGCCGGGGGCTACGAGCAGTACTTC	CASSQEAGGYEQYF
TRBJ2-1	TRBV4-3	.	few	TGCGCCAGCAGCCGAAGTAGCAGGACAAGAGGAGGCAATGAGCAGTTCTTC	CASSRSSRTRGGNEQFF
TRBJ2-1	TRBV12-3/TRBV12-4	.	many	TGTGCCAGCAGTTTTGATAGCGGCAATGAGCAGTTCTTC	CASSFDSGNEQFF